Listed below are T cell receptor beta chains from one sample, sequenced in a study of T cells in Graves' hyperthyroidism and ophthalmopathy. TCRdb used MiXCR to reprocess the multiplex PCR reads, holding one entry per CDR3 protein. The sample lists hundreds of thousands of distinct CDR3 sequences; about 17% were seen once. The sequencing input was blood. All receptors derive from a woman in her fifties or sixties with Graves' hyperthyroidism that later progressed to Graves' ophthalmopathy. Both conserved end residues are part of each CDR3. D genes are given only for firm matches. Not all rows give a size; the values are once, few, many and, for expanded clones, a class.

V	J	size	D	CDR3	DNA
TRBV3-1	TRBJ1-1	many	TRBD1	CASSTSTGVNIEAFF	TGTGCCAGCAGCACTTCGACAGGGGTCAACATTGAAGCTTTCTTT
TRBV6-1	TRBJ1-5	.	.	CASSGGAGAGNQPQHF	TGTGCCAGCAGTGGAGGGGCAGGGGCTGGCAATCAGCCCCAGCATTTT
TRBV12-3/TRBV12-4	TRBJ2-1	.	.	CASSTGLEQFF	TGTGCCAGCAGTACCGGACTAGAGCAGTTCTTC
TRBV6-2/TRBV6-3	TRBJ2-6	.	TRBD2	CASSRTSGMGGANVLTF	TGTGCCAGCAGTCGGACTAGCGGGATGGGTGGGGCCAACGTCCTGACTTTC
TRBV29-1	TRBJ1-4	few	TRBD1	CSVRTGSNEKLFF	TGCAGCGTTCGGACAGGGTCTAATGAAAAACTGTTTTTT
TRBV20-1	TRBJ2-1	many	.	CSARDPLGSYNEQFF	TGCAGTGCTAGAGATCCCTTGGGCTCCTACAATGAGCAGTTCTTC
TRBV7-2	TRBJ1-1	many	.	CASSLARGSTEAFF	TGTGCCAGCAGCTTAGCGCGCGGGTCCACTGAAGCTTTCTTT
TRBV7-2	TRBJ2-7	.	.	CASIPGYEQYF	TGTGCCAGCATCCCAGGTTACGAGCAGTACTTC
TRBV20-1	TRBJ2-5	many	TRBD1	CSARDWGQGLPRETQYF	TGCAGTGCTAGAGATTGGGGACAGGGCTTGCCAAGGGAGACCCAGTACTTC
TRBV12-3/TRBV12-4	TRBJ2-2	many	.	CASSFSNTGELFF	TGTGCCAGCAGTTTTAGTAACACCGGGGAGCTGTTTTTT
TRBV19	TRBJ2-3	.	.	CASSPQWRPDTQYF	TGTGCCAGTAGTCCCCAGTGGAGGCCAGATACGCAGTATTTT
TRBV2	TRBJ2-7	.	TRBD1	CASGQAYEQYF	TGTGCCTCTGGACAGGCCTACGAGCAGTACTTC
TRBV4-1	TRBJ2-2	few	.	CASSHLPSTGELFF	TGCGCCAGCAGCCACCTCCCCAGCACCGGGGAGCTGTTTTTT
TRBV19	TRBJ2-3	.	TRBD2	CASSIFSGGAYDTQYF	TGTGCCAGTAGTATTTTCAGCGGGGGGGCATATGATACGCAGTATTTT
TRBV12-3/TRBV12-4	TRBJ1-5	many	TRBD1	CASSLANRQGSASNQPQHF	TGTGCCAGCAGTTTAGCTAATCGACAGGGTTCGGCGAGCAATCAGCCCCAGCATTTT
TRBV20-1	TRBJ1-1	few	.	CSARTITDGRSTEAFF	TGCAGTGCTAGAACTATAACCGACGGGCGGTCCACTGAAGCTTTCTTT
TRBV7-9	TRBJ2-3	.	TRBD2	CASSLVLGGDSTDTQYF	TGTGCCAGCAGCTTAGTCCTCGGGGGGGACAGCACAGATACGCAGTATTTT
TRBV11-3	TRBJ2-1	.	.	CASSLDVRGRDNEQFF	TGTGCCAGCAGCTTAGACGTCCGGGGGCGGGACAATGAGCAGTTCTTC
TRBV14	TRBJ1-6	few	.	CASSQQGYSPLHF	TGTGCCAGCAGCCAACAGGGATATTCACCCCTCCACTTT
TRBV19	TRBJ2-3	.	TRBD1	CASSIGVGTADTQYF	TGTGCCAGTAGTATTGGCGTGGGGACAGCAGATACGCAGTATTTT
TRBV20-1	TRBJ1-3	few	TRBD1	CSATAGTGGNTIYF	TGCAGTGCAACGGCCGGGACAGGGGGAAACACCATATATTTT
TRBV6-1	TRBJ2-7	many	.	CASSSRQGAGYEQYF	TGTGCCAGCAGTTCACGTCAGGGCGCTGGCTACGAGCAGTACTTC
TRBV18	TRBJ2-1	.	TRBD1	CASSPSGTGRDEQFF	TGTGCCAGCTCACCTTCCGGGACAGGGAGGGATGAGCAGTTCTTC
TRBV6-1	TRBJ1-1	few	TRBD1	CASSTTDRGDTEAFF	TGTGCCAGCAGCACTACAGACAGGGGGGACACTGAAGCTTTCTTT
TRBV3-1	TRBJ1-5	few	.	CASSQDSRGGVQPQHF	TGTGCCAGCAGCCAAGATAGCAGGGGCGGTGTTCAGCCCCAGCATTTT
TRBV18	TRBJ1-5	many	.	CASSPQLNQPQHF	TGTGCCAGCTCACCACAACTCAATCAGCCCCAGCATTTT
TRBV5-1	TRBJ2-1	many	TRBD2	CASSSIAGGSYNEQFF	TGCGCCAGCAGCTCAATAGCGGGGGGCTCCTACAATGAGCAGTTCTTC
TRBV20-1	TRBJ2-1	.	TRBD2	CSAGTGLALPNEQFF	TGCAGTGCCGGAACGGGACTAGCTCTCCCCAATGAGCAGTTCTTC
TRBV20-1	TRBJ2-3	few	.	CSALERMDLDTQYF	TGCAGTGCCCTTGAGAGGATGGACTTAGATACGCAGTATTTT
TRBV5-1	TRBJ2-7	many	.	CASSLAGVAVLAYEQYF	TGCGCCAGCAGCTTGGCCGGGGTAGCGGTCCTAGCCTACGAGCAGTACTTC
TRBV18	TRBJ1-2	many	.	CASSPGLQEAF	TGTGCCAGCTCACCGGGGCTACAGGAAGCCTTC
TRBV6-2/TRBV6-3	TRBJ2-1	few	.	CASTRTEPNEQFF	TGTGCCAGCACCCGGACAGAACCCAATGAGCAGTTCTTC